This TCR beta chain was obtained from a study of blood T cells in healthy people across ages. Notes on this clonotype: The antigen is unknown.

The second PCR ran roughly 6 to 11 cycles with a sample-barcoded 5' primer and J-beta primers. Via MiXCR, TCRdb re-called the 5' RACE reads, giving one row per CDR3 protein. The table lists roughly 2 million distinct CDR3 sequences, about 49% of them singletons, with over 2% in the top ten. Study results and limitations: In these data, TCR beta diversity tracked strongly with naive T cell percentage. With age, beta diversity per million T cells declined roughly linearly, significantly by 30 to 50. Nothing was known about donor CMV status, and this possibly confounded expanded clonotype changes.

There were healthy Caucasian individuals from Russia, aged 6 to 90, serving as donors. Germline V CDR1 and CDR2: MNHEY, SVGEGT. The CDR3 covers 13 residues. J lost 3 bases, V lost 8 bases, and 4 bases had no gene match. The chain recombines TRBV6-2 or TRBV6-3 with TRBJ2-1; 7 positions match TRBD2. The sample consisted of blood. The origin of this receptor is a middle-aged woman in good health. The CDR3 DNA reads TGTGCCAGCCTCGGGGGGAACTACAATGAGCAGTTCTTC. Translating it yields CASLGGNYNEQFF.